Listed here is a single T cell receptor beta chain. The antigen is undetermined. Relapses following autologous stem cell transplantation were seen in all patients, with brentuximab vedotin exposure varying. Trimming removed 8 bases from V and 8 bases from J, with 10 bases in between. This CDR3 comprises 11 residues. CDR1 is MDHEN, CDR2 SYDVKM, per germline. This sample was taken from a study of PD-1 blockade in classical Hodgkin lymphoma. Only in-frame clones appear in the TCRdb table, and some are missing; sequencing was by immunoSEQ multiplex PCR. The sample shows around 25,000 clones, about 67% of them seen only once. Broader study findings: Newly diagnosed patients had diversity similar to the baseline diversity of complete responders. Relative to healthy donors, newly diagnosed patients reportedly had lower baseline TCR diversity, which was reported as lower still in relapsed/refractory patients.

Here the sequenced sample was peripheral blood mononuclear cells (PBMCs), taken before the second cycle of nivolumab. The origin of this receptor is a human donor with classical Hodgkin lymphoma. The V and J genes are TRBV28 and TRBJ2-1; D ambiguous. CDR3 sequence: CASGTLDEQFF. The CDR3 nucleotides are TGTGCCAGCGGAACACTGGATGAGCAGTTCTTC.